Reported below is one TCR beta chain. Its matching antigen is unknown. The sample comes from a study of T cells in Graves' hyperthyroidism and ophthalmopathy. Study-wide context: Once the initial diagnosis was made, peripheral blood was obtained before any treatment.

The TCR beta CDR3 regions underwent amplification using RNA transcripts as the source. During a first-round RT-PCR of the TCR CDR3, the HTBI primer set was used. MiXCR, run by TCRdb on the multiplex PCR reads, gives a single entry per CDR3 protein. The sample carries around 370,000 distinct CDR3 sequences, about 18% recorded once. The V and J ends lost 5 bases and 5 bases, in that order; junction bases with no gene match: 6. This CDR3 is built from 15 residues. Points from the study as a whole: Stable hyperthyroidism was told apart from ophthalmopathy by a model built on 13 V-J features.

Exclusion of patients followed from uncontrolled infection, other autoimmune disease, pregnancy or lactation. Diagnoses rested on clinical symptoms, serum thyroxine and TRAb, thyroid ultrasound and orbital computed tomography. The specimen was blood. The source is a man aged 18 to 30 with Graves' ophthalmopathy. The chain uses TRBV12-3 or TRBV12-4 and TRBJ2-5; 12 bases are shared with TRBD1. CDR3 in amino acids: CASSPGTGGEETQYF. The CDR3 nucleotides read TGTGCCAGCAGTCCCGGGACAGGGGGCGAGGAGACCCAGTACTTC.